One and the same sample provided the 26 T cell receptor beta chains below, sequenced in a study of T cell changes during pregnancy in multiple sclerosis. TCRdb's copy holds only in-frame clones and misses some; the assay was immunoSEQ multiplex PCR. Of approximately 100,000 clones listed, roughly 89% were seen once; the top ten hold over 1.5%. Sample: peripheral blood, taken before pregnancy. These receptors all stem from a female donor with multiple sclerosis, enrolled in a pregnancy study.

The chain couples TRBV13 to TRBJ1-4; D uncertain. Germline lookup yields CDR1 PRHDT and CDR2 FYEKMQ (reference sequence). V lost 6 bases and J lost 3, with 17 bases in between. The CDR3 spans 16 residues. The CDR3 protein is CASSGRVSVANEKLFF. CDR3 nucleotides: TGTGCCAGCAGTGGTCGGGTCAGCGTGGCTAATGAAAAACTGTTTTTT.

V gene TRBV7-7 combines with J gene TRBJ2-2; D perhaps matches TRBD1 (6 bases). CDR1 is SSHAT, CDR2 FNYEAQ, per germline (reference sequence). This CDR3 has 16 amino acids. V shed 1 base and J shed 4 bases, with 13 bases lying between them. This chain's CDR3 is CASSLGQGPATGELFF. The CDR3 bases are TGTGCCAGCAGCTTAGGGCAGGGGCCAGCCACCGGGGAGCTGTTTTTT.

The gene calls are TRBV5-1 and TRBJ2-1; TRBD2 might be the D (6 bases). The germline CDR1 and CDR2 sequences are SGHRS and YFSETQ. Between the trimmed V and J ends, which lost 5 bases and 5 bases, there was a span of 17 bases. The CDR3 is made up of 15 amino acids. CDR3 sequence: CASRLAEFIDNEQFF. In DNA, the CDR3 is TGCGCCAGCAGATTAGCGGAATTCATAGACAATGAGCAGTTCTTC.

This clone came up a few times. The chain uses TRBV2 and TRBJ1-6; D is unresolved. Germline assignment: CDR1 SNHLY and CDR2 FYNNEI. The CDR3 covers 12 residues. Trimming took 6 bases from V and 6 from J, leaving 6 bases between them. The DNA for the CDR3 is TGTGCCAGCAGGGCTCTTAATTCACCCCTCCACTTT. Its translation: CASRALNSPLHF.

This chain joins TRBV6-1 and TRBJ2-7, with 7 bases matching TRBD2. Germline assignment: CDR1 MNHNS and CDR2 SASEGT. The CDR3 spans 11 residues. Trimming cost V 4 bases and J 9 bases; bases outside gene matches: 3. As DNA, the CDR3 is TGTGCCAGCAGTGCGACTAGCAGGCAGTACTTC. As protein: CASSATSRQYF.

CDR3 sequence: CASSSLTLSSYEQYF. CDR3 nucleotides: TGTGCCAGCAGCTCCTTAACATTAAGCTCCTACGAGCAGTACTTC. This chain uses TRBV7-6 with TRBJ2-7; unclear D gene. V was cut by 4 bases and J by 0 bases, with 13 bases left in between. Germline V lookup: CDR1 SGHVS, CDR2 FNYEAQ. This CDR3 is built from 15 residues.

The genes are TRBV6-1 and TRBJ2-5; the match to TRBD1 covers 7 bases. Germline V CDR1 and CDR2: MNHNS, SASEGT. The CDR3 extends over 14 amino acids. Trimming cost V 6 bases and J 1 base; bases outside gene matches: 5. CDR3 bases: TGTGCCAGCAGGGGGACAGCTATCCAAGAGACCCAGTACTTC. Translation: CASRGTAIQETQYF.

The J gene is TRBJ2-2, the V gene TRBV5-3, with 11 positions matching TRBD2. TRBV5-3 is marked as an open reading frame, function uncertain. Trimming took 8 bases from V and 1 from J; bases not matched to a gene: 13. This CDR3 is 18 amino acids long. DNA for the CDR3: TGTGCCAGGACCCCGGCGACTAGCGGGAATCTGAACACCGGGGAGCTGTTTTTT. It codes for CARTPATSGNLNTGELFF.

The CDR3 DNA is TGTGCCTGGAGCCAACGGGACAGGGACAATTCACCCCTCCACTTT. Amino acids: CAWSQRDRDNSPLHF. This chain joins TRBV30 and TRBJ1-6; 9 positions agree with TRBD1. CDR1 GTSNPN and CDR2 SVGIG come from the germline V gene (reference sequence). The J segment lost 7 bases and the V segment lost 3 bases, leaving 7 bases of the junction unmatched. This CDR3 has 15 amino acids.

Of note for this clone: The junction departs from germline at one end; a sequencing error may be responsible. The chain is built from TRBV7-3 and TRBJ2-1, with 12 bases lining up with TRBD2. Germline CDR1 reads SGHTA; CDR2 reads FQGTGA. This CDR3 comprises 14 residues. DNA of the CDR3: TGTGCCAGCAGCTCTAGCGGGGGGGCTGACTCCCCTATCTTC. This sequence encodes CASSSSGGADSPIF.

The chain joins TRBV5-6 to TRBJ2-4, with TRBD1 as a possible D gene (5 bases). This CDR3 has 12 amino acids. CDR1 and CDR2 from the germline V gene are SGHDT and YYEEEE. Trimming pared 6 bases from V and 6 bases from J, leaving 10 bases between. The CDR3, as DNA: TGTGCCAGCACGGACACCACAAACATTCAGTACTTC. Amino acid sequence: CASTDTTNIQYF.

This chain joins TRBV29-1 and TRBJ1-2; D might be TRBD1 (5 bases). Germline V gives CDR1 SQVTM, CDR2 ANQGSEA. The germline V and J ends were trimmed by 3 bases and 1 base, with 18 bases remaining between them. The CDR3 consists of 16 residues. In DNA, the CDR3 is TGCAGCGTTGACTCGTGGGGGGTTTTCAATAACTATGGCTACACCTTC. Translated, it gives CSVDSWGVFNNYGYTF.

The chain has TRBV27 and TRBJ1-1; D is perhaps TRBD1 (5 bases). The V end was cut by 2 bases, the J end by 7 bases, with 8 bases between. The CDR3 is 12 amino acids. The V gene's germline CDR1 is MNHEY and CDR2 SMNVEV (reference sequence). The CDR3 here is CASSLLGHEAFF. The CDR3 coding sequence is TGTGCCAGCAGTTTACTGGGGCATGAAGCTTTCTTT.

The chain links TRBV19 to TRBJ2-5, with D maybe TRBD2 (6 bases). V dropped 6 bases and J dropped 4 bases, with 15 bases sitting between them. The CDR3 sequence is 14 residues long. Germline values: CDR1 LNHDA, CDR2 SQIVND (reference sequence). CDR3 nucleotides: TGTGCCAGTAGGCCCGGAGGGCGAGGAGAGACCCAGTACTTC. It is translated as CASRPGGRGETQYF. Based on the CDR3 plus reference TRBV19 and TRBJ2-5, the full variable domain is DGGITQSPKYLFRKEGQNVTLSCEQNLNHDAMYWYRQDPGQGLRLIYYSQIVNDFQKGDIAEGYSVSREKKESFPLTVTSAQKNPTAFYLCASRPGGRGETQYFGPGTRLLVL.

The chain combines TRBV6-1 with TRBJ2-2; 10 positions match TRBD1. The CDR3 has 15 residues. J gave up 6 bases and V 2 bases, and 3 bases lay outside the gene matches. Germline CDR1 reads MNHNS; CDR2 reads SASEGT. The CDR3 DNA reads TGTGCCAGCAGTGAACCCGGACAGGGGGCCGGGGAGCTGTTTTTT. It translates to CASSEPGQGAGELFF.

This chain joins TRBV7-2 and TRBJ2-7, with 7 nucleotides matching TRBD2. Germline CDR1 SGHTA, CDR2 FQGNSA. The CDR3 is 17 residues long. Trimming cost V 5 bases and J 2 bases; bases outside gene matches: 15. CDR3 loop: CASSLWASSGYAYEQYF. The DNA for the CDR3 is TGTGCCAGCAGCCTTTGGGCCTCTAGCGGCTATGCCTACGAGCAGTACTTC.

This clone was observed a few times. This CDR3 is CAISRLDRGNGYTF. Written as DNA, the CDR3 is TGTGCCATCAGCCGCCTGGACCGGGGTAACGGCTACACCTTC. The V and J genes are TRBV10-3 and TRBJ1-2; D remains ambiguous. V lost 6 bases and J 8 bases, leaving 19 bases between the germline ends. Germline loops: CDR1 ENHRY, CDR2 SYGVKD. The CDR3 extends over 14 amino acids.

The rearrangement joins TRBV7-9 to TRBJ1-4, with 12 bases aligning to TRBD1. Germline V gene data show CDR1 as SEHNR and CDR2 as FQNEAQ (reference sequence). V was pared by 4 bases and J by 6 bases, with 3 bases of the junction left unmatched. The CDR3 length is 15 residues. CDR3 sequence reads: CASSYRDRGHEKLFF. The CDR3, as DNA: TGTGCCAGCAGCTACCGGGACAGGGGGCATGAAAAACTGTTTTTT.

V usage is TRBV15 and J usage is TRBJ1-2, with D possibly matching TRBD1 (6 bases). Trimming stripped 1 base from V and 4 bases from J, with 13 bases between. CDR1 and CDR2 (germline): LNHNV, YYDKDF (reference sequence). The CDR3 is made up of 15 amino acids. CDR3: CATSRGRTETYGYTF. The DNA for the CDR3 is TGTGCCACCAGCAGAGGTCGGACAGAGACCTATGGCTACACCTTC.

The V and J genes are TRBV28 and TRBJ2-7; D is perhaps TRBD2 (5 bases). Looked up from germline, CDR1 is MDHEN and CDR2 is SYDVKM. The CDR3 is made up of 11 amino acids. V was cut by 8 bases and J by 2 bases, with 7 bases left in between. CDR3 DNA sequence: TGTGCCAGCGGAGGACCCTACGAGCAGTACTTC. The encoded protein is CASGGPYEQYF.

The V call is TRBV11-2, the J call TRBJ1-1; 8 bases match TRBD1. CDR1 SGHAT and CDR2 FQNNGV come from the germline V gene. V lost 5 bases, J lost 5 bases, and 10 bases stayed unmatched. This CDR3 has 15 residues. For the CDR3, the DNA is TGTGCCAGCAGCACCCTCAGGGGGCGACGTACTGAAGCTTTCTTT. It translates to CASSTLRGRRTEAFF.

This clone was seen just once. The gene calls are TRBV5-1 and TRBJ1-4; D gene ambiguous. Germline V gene lookup returns CDR1 SGHRS and CDR2 YFSETQ. Trimming removed 0 bases at V and 7 bases at J, with 13 bases between. The CDR3 spans 15 residues. In nucleotides, the CDR3 is TGCGCCAGCAGCTTGGCCCTGGCCGCCAGTGAAAAACTGTTTTTT. Protein sequence: CASSLALAASEKLFF.

The V gene is TRBV21-1, the J gene TRBJ1-2; TRBD1 is the table's D call, not checked against the DNA. TRBV21-1 is termed a pseudogene. The CDR3 spans 21 residues. The CDR3 DNA sequence: TGTGCCAGCAGCAAAATTCGAGGCTTTGGGACAGGGTGTATTTTTAACTATGGCTACACCTTC. This codes for CASSKIRGFGTGCIFNYGYTF.

This chain links TRBV7-9 with TRBJ1-6; D is ambiguous. Germline CDR1 reads SEHNR; CDR2 reads FQNEAQ (reference sequence). Trimming stripped 1 base from V and 8 bases from J, with 12 bases between. CDR3 size: 15 residues. CDR3 sequence: CASSLGSGSDSPLHF. As DNA, the CDR3 is TGTGCCAGCAGCTTAGGGTCGGGGTCGGATTCACCCCTCCACTTT. The complete variable domain, with remaining parts taken from reference TRBV7-9 and TRBJ1-6, reads DTGVSQNPRHKITKRGQNVTFRCDPISEHNRLYWYRQTLGQGPEFLTYFQNEAQLEKSRLLSDRFSAERPKGSFSTLEIQRTEQGDSAMYLCASSLGSGSDSPLHFGNGTRLTVT.

The V and J genes are TRBV19 and TRBJ1-1, with no clear D. With 7 bases removed from V and 4 bases from J, the gap between germline ends came to 4 bases. The CDR3 contains 10 residues. Germline V gene lookup returns CDR1 LNHDA and CDR2 SQIVND (reference sequence). CDR3 nucleotide sequence: TGTGCCAGTATCTCCACTGAAGCTTTCTTT. It codes for CASISTEAFF.

This clone has a single count. Other DNA sequences in the sample encode the same CDR3. The chain links TRBV28 to TRBJ1-1, with D perhaps matching TRBD1 (5 bases). The CDR3 has 13 residues. Germline V lookup: CDR1 MDHEN, CDR2 SYDVKM. V lost 3 bases to trimming and J lost 1 base, with 6 bases between them. The CDR3 spells CASSLGGNTEAFF. The CDR3 DNA reads as TGTGCCAGCAGTTTGGGGGGGAACACTGAAGCTTTCTTT.